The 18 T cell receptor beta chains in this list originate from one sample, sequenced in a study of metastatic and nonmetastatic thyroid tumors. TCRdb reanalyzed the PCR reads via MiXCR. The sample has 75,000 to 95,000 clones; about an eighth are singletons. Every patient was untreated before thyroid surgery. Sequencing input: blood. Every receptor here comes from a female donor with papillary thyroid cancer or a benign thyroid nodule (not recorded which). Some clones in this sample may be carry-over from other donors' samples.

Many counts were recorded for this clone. This chain's CDR3 is CASSRPAGLAGGQGANVLTF. DNA for the CDR3: TGCGCCAGCAGCCGACCCGCGGGACTAGCGGGAGGGCAGGGGGCCAACGTCCTGACTTTC. The genes are TRBV4-3 and TRBJ2-6, with TRBD2 identical over 16 bases. V lost 4 bases to trimming and J lost 4 bases; unmatched junction nucleotides: 10. Germline V CDR1 and CDR2: LGHNA, YSLEER. This CDR3 region has 20 residues.

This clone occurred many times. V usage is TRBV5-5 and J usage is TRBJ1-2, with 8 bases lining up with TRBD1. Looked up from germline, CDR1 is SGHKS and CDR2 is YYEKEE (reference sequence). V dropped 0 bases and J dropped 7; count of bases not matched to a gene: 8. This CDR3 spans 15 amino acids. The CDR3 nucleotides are TGTGCCAGCAGCTTGGCTGGACAGGGCGTACTTGGCTACACCTTC. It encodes CASSLAGQGVLGYTF.

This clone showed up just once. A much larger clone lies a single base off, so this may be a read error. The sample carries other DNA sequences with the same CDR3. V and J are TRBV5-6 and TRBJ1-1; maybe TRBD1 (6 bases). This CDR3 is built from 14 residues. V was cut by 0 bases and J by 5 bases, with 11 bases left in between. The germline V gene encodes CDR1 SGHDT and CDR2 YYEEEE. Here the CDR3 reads CASSLVGGETEAFF. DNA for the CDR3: TGTGCCAGCAGCTTGGTAGGGGGAGAAACTGAAGCTTTCTTT. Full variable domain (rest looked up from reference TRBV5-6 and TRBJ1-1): DAGVTQSPTHLIKTRGQQVTLRCSPKSGHDTVSWYQQALGQGPQFIFQYYEEEERQRGNFPDRFSGHQFPNYSSELNVNALLLGDSALYLCASSLVGGETEAFFGQGTRLTVV.

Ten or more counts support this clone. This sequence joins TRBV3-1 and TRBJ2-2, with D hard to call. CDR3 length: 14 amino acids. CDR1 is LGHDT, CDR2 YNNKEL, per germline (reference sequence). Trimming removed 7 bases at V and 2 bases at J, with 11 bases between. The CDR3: CASTSGLNTGELFF. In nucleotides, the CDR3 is TGTGCCAGCACCTCCGGGCTTAACACCGGGGAGCTGTTTTTT.

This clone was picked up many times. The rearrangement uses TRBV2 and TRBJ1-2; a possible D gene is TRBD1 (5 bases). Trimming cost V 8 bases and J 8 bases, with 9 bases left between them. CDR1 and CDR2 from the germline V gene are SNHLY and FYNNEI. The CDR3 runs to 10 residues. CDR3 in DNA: TGTGCCAGCGGGGCCCGGGGCTACACCTTC. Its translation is CASGARGYTF. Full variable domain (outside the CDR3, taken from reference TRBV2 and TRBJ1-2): EPEVTQTPSHQVTQMGQEVILRCVPISNHLYFYWYRQILGQKVEFLVSFYNNEISEKSEIFDDQFSVERPDGSNFTLKIRSTKLEDSAMYFCASGARGYTFGSGTRLTVV.

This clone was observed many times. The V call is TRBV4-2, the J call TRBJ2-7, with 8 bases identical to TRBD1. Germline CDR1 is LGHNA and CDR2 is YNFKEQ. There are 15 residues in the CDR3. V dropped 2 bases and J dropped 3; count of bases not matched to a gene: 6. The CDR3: CASSQSSGQVYEQYF. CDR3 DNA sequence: TGTGCCAGCAGCCAATCCTCGGGACAGGTCTACGAGCAGTACTTC.

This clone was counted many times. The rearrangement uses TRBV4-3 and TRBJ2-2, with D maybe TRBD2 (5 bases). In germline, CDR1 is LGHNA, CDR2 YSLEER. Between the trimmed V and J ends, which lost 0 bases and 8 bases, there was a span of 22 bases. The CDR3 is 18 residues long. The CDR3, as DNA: TGCGCCAGCAGCCAAGATTCGACGGCATTCGGGGTTCGTGGGGAGCTGTTTTTT. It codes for CASSQDSTAFGVRGELFF.

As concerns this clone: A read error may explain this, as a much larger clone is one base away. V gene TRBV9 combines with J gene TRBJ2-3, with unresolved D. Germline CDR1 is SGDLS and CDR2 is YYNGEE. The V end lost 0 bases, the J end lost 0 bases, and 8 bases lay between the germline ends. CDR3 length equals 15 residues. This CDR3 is CASSVVVVSTDTQYF. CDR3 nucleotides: TGTGCCAGCAGCGTAGTAGTGGTAAGCACAGATACGCAGTATTTT.

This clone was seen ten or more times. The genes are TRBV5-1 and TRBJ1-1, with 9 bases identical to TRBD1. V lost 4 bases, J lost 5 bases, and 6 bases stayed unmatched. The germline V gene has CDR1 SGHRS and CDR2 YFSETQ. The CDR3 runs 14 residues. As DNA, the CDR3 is TGCGCCAGCAGCATCAGACAGGGGGTGACTGAAGCTTTCTTT. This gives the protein CASSIRQGVTEAFF.

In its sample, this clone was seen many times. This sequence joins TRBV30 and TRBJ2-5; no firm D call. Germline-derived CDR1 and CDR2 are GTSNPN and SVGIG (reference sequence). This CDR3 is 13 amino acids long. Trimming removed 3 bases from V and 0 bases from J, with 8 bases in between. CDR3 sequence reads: CAWSGQDQETQYF. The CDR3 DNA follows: TGTGCCTGGAGCGGTCAGGACCAAGAGACCCAGTACTTC.

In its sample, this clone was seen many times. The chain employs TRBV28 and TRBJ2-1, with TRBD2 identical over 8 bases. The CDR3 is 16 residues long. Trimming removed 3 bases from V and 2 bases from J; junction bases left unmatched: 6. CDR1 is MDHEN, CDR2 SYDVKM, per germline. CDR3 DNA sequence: TGTGCCAGCAGTTTCGCCGGGAGGGGGGCCTACAATGAGCAGTTCTTC. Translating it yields CASSFAGRGAYNEQFF.

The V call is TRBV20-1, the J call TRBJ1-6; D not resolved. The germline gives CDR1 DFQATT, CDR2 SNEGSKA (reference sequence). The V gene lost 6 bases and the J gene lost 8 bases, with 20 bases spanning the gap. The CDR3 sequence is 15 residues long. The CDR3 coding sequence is TGCAGTGCCCCCATTGGTGCCCCTGGGTATTCACCCCTCCACTTT. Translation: CSAPIGAPGYSPLHF.

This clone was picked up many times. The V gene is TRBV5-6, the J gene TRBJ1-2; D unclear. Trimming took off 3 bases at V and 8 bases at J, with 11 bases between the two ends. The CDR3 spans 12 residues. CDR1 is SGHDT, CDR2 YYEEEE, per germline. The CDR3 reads CASSSGLGGYTF. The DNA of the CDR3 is TGTGCCAGCAGCTCTGGACTAGGGGGCTACACCTTC.

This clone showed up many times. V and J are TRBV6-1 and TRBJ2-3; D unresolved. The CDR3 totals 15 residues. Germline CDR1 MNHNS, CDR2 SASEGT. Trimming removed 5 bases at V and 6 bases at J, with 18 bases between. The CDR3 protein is CASSWNPEFTDTQYF. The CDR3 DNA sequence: TGTGCCAGCAGTTGGAACCCTGAGTTTACGGATACGCAGTATTTT.

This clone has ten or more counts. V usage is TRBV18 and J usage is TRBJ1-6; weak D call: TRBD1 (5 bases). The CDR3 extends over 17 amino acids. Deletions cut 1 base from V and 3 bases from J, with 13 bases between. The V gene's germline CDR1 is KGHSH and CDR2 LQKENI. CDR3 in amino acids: CASSPRQVGDYNSPLHF. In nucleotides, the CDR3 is TGTGCCAGCTCACCACGGCAGGTGGGGGACTATAATTCACCCCTCCACTTT.

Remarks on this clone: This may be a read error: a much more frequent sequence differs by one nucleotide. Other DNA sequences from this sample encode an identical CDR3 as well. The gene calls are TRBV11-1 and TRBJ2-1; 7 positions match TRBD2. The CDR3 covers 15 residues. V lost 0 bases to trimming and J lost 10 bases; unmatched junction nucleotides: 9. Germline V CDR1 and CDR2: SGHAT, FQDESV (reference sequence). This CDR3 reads CASSLARLAVGEQFF. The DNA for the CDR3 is TGTGCCAGCAGCTTAGCTCGCCTAGCGGTGGGCGAGCAGTTCTTC.

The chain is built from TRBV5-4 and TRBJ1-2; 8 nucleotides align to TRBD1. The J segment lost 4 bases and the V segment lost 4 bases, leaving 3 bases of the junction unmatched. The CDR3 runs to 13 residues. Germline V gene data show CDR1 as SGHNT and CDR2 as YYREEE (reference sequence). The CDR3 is CASSLDRVYGYTF. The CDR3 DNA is TGTGCCAGCAGCCTGGACAGGGTCTATGGCTACACCTTC. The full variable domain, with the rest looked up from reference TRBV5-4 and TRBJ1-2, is ETGVTQSPTHLIKTRGQQVTLRCSSQSGHNTVSWYQQALGQGPQFIFQYYREEENGRGNFPPRFSGLQFPNYSSELNVNALELDDSALYLCASSLDRVYGYTFGSGTRLTVV.

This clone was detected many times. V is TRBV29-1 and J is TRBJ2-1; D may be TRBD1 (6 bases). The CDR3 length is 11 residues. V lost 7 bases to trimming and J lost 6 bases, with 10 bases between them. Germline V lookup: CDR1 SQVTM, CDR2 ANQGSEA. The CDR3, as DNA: TGCAGCGGGGCAGGGGTCAATGAGCAGTTCTTC. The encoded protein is CSGAGVNEQFF.